Below, 30 T cell receptor beta chains from the same sample are listed, as sequenced in a study of blood T cell repertoires in COVID-19. Clones were sequenced by immunoSEQ multiplex PCR, and TCRdb holds only the in-frame ones, with some missing. The table includes more than 400,000 clones, around 87% detected once. Source material: PBMCs or T cells enriched from blood (not recorded which). Source of these receptors: a woman younger than 30 who had recovered from COVID-19.

This clone occurred a few times. This chain joins TRBV19 and TRBJ2-7; 8 bases fit TRBD1. V was clipped by 6 bases and J by 0 bases; unmatched bases: 7. The CDR3 has 15 amino acids. CDR1 is LNHDA, CDR2 SQIVND, per germline (reference sequence). The CDR3 loop reads CASRTGTGDSYEQYF. Here the CDR3 DNA reads TGTGCCAGTAGAACCGGGACAGGAGACTCCTACGAGCAGTACTTC.

The chain is built from TRBV5-4 and TRBJ1-1; D is perhaps TRBD1 (6 bases). With 2 bases removed from V and 0 bases from J, the gap between germline ends came to 11 bases. The CDR3 consists of 15 residues. Germline values: CDR1 SGHNT, CDR2 YYREEE (reference sequence). CDR3 in DNA: TGTGCCAGCAGCTTCAGGGGAGGGATGAACACTGAAGCTTTCTTT. Translation: CASSFRGGMNTEAFF.

CDR3 loop: CASSLFQGADTQYF. The DNA of the CDR3 is TGTGCCAGCAGCTTATTTCAGGGCGCAGATACGCAGTATTTT. This chain uses TRBV5-5 with TRBJ2-3; TRBD1 might be the D (5 bases). V was shortened by 2 bases and J by 4 bases, with 11 bases between the two germline ends. Looked up from germline, CDR1 is SGHKS and CDR2 is YYEKEE (reference sequence). The CDR3 is 14 residues long. Drawing the rest from reference TRBV5-5 and TRBJ2-3, the complete variable domain is DAGVTQSPTHLIKTRGQQVTLRCSPISGHKSVSWYQQVLGQGPQFIFQYYEKEERGRGNFPDRFSARQFPNYSSELNVNALLLGDSALYLCASSLFQGADTQYFGPGTRLTVL.

The rearrangement uses TRBV2 and TRBJ2-7; the match to TRBD1 covers 8 bases. Per germline, CDR1 SNHLY and CDR2 FYNNEI. The V and J ends lost 4 bases and 2 bases, in that order; junction bases with no gene match: 7. This CDR3 contains 15 residues. CDR3 amino acids: CASSAPRQGTYEQYF. As DNA, the CDR3 is TGTGCCAGCAGTGCCCCTAGACAGGGGACCTACGAGCAGTACTTC.

This clone was detected only once. A clone one base away is much larger, so this may be a read error. This sample includes further DNA sequences coding for the same CDR3. V and J are TRBV5-1 and TRBJ1-1; weak D call: TRBD1 (5 bases). V was cut by 2 bases and J by 1 base, with 6 bases left in between. The CDR3 length is 13 residues. The germline V gene encodes CDR1 SGHRS and CDR2 YFSETQ. The DNA of the CDR3 is TGCGCCAGCAGCTTAGACAGGAACACTGAAGCTTTCTTT. This gives the protein CASSLDRNTEAFF.

The gene calls are TRBV20-1 and TRBJ2-1; TRBD2 is a possible D gene (6 bases). The germline CDR1 and CDR2 sequences are DFQATT and SNEGSKA (reference sequence). Trimming left V 3 bases short and J 0 bases short, with 12 bases between. The CDR3 has 15 amino acids. The DNA for the CDR3 is TGCAGTGCTAGTATGGGACTCGCCTCCTACAATGAGCAGTTCTTC. This sequence encodes CSASMGLASYNEQFF.

The V call is TRBV5-1, the J call TRBJ2-5, with a possible D match to TRBD2 (6 bases). CDR3 length equals 15 residues. Germline values: CDR1 SGHRS, CDR2 YFSETQ. Trimming took 4 bases from V and 3 from J, leaving 16 bases between them. The CDR3 sequence: CASSPSGDSEETQYF. Here the CDR3 DNA reads TGCGCCAGCAGCCCCTCGGGGGACTCCGAAGAGACCCAGTACTTC.

The rearrangement uses TRBV6-5 and TRBJ1-2; 9 bases agree with TRBD1. Germline V lookup: CDR1 MNHEY, CDR2 SVGAGI. The CDR3 has 14 residues. J was trimmed by 6 bases and V by 6 bases; bases with no gene match: 8. The CDR3 DNA reads as TGTGCCAGCAGGGACAGGGGCCGTGACGATGGCTACACCTTC. Protein product: CASRDRGRDDGYTF.

The J gene is TRBJ1-3, the V gene TRBV29-1; tentative D call: TRBD1 (6 bases). V was trimmed by 3 bases and J by 3 bases, leaving 15 bases between them. CDR3 length: 15 amino acids. CDR1 and CDR2 from the germline V gene are SQVTM and ANQGSEA. CDR3 bases: TGCAGCGTTGACGAAGGCAGGGGATATGGAAACACCATATATTTT. Translated: CSVDEGRGYGNTIYF.

V is TRBV5-1 and J is TRBJ1-1; perhaps TRBD1 as D (5 bases). V gave up 0 bases and J gave up 5 bases, with 11 bases separating them. The CDR3 extends over 14 amino acids. Germline CDR1 reads SGHRS; CDR2 reads YFSETQ. In DNA form, the CDR3 reads TGCGCCAGCAGCTTGGAATTGGGGGGGACTGAAGCTTTCTTT. This codes for CASSLELGGTEAFF.

The chain carries TRBV11-2 and TRBJ1-2; D is unclear. V lost 1 base and J 5 bases, leaving 8 bases between the germline ends. CDR1 and CDR2 from the germline V gene are SGHAT and FQNNGV. This CDR3 comprises 13 residues. CDR3: CASSLVPSYGYTF. CDR3 DNA sequence: TGTGCCAGCAGCTTAGTCCCGTCGTATGGCTACACCTTC.

The CDR3 nucleotides read TGTGCCAGCAGCCAAGGCGAGATCGGACAGGGTAAAGAGACCCAGTACTTC. Amino acids: CASSQGEIGQGKETQYF. This rearrangement joins TRBV3-1 (or the pseudogene TRBV3-2) to TRBJ2-5, with 8 bases that match TRBD1. CDR3 length: 17 amino acids. V gave up 1 base and J gave up 3 bases; unmatched junction bases: 10. Germline assignment: CDR1 LGHDT and CDR2 YNNKEL (reference sequence).

The chain is built from TRBV15 and TRBJ2-7; a weak D match, TRBD1 (5 bases). This CDR3 contains 16 residues. Between the trimmed V and J ends, which lost 3 bases and 5 bases, there was a span of 20 bases. The germline V gene has CDR1 LNHNV and CDR2 YYDKDF (reference sequence). The CDR3 DNA reads TGTGCCACCAGCAGCCACGTGGTAGGGGCAGGGAACGAGCAGTACTTC. As protein: CATSSHVVGAGNEQYF. The full variable domain, rest sourced from reference TRBV15 and TRBJ2-7, is DAMVIQNPRYQVTQFGKPVTLSCSQTLNHNVMYWYQQKSSQAPKLLFHYYDKDFNNEADTPDNFQSRRPNTSFCFLDIRSPGLGDTAMYLCATSSHVVGAGNEQYFGPGTRLTVT.

This chain connects TRBV19 to TRBJ1-1; D might be TRBD1 (5 bases). The CDR3 consists of 14 residues. V lost 5 bases, J lost 3 bases, and 13 bases lay in between. CDR1 and CDR2 from the germline V gene are LNHDA and SQIVND (reference sequence). The CDR3 spells CASSGLGGDTEAFF. The CDR3 DNA is TGTGCCAGTAGTGGTCTCGGGGGGGACACTGAAGCTTTCTTT.

The chain employs TRBV5-4 and TRBJ2-3, with a possible D match to TRBD2 (7 bases). The CDR3 loop spans 16 amino acids. V gave up 4 bases and J gave up 1 base, with 16 bases separating them. Germline values: CDR1 SGHNT, CDR2 YYREEE (reference sequence). The CDR3 protein is CASSPYAGAGTDTQYF. The DNA of the CDR3 is TGTGCCAGCAGCCCCTACGCGGGGGCCGGCACAGATACGCAGTATTTT.

This chain links TRBV30 with TRBJ1-1, with D possibly being TRBD1 (6 bases). The CDR3 sequence is 13 residues long. From germline, CDR1 is GTSNPN and CDR2 SVGIG (reference sequence). Trimming shortened V by 4 bases and J by 0 bases, and 9 bases separated the two germline ends. The CDR3, as DNA: TGTGCCTGGATGGGACACATGAACACTGAAGCTTTCTTT. This sequence encodes CAWMGHMNTEAFF.

The J gene is TRBJ1-2, the V gene TRBV10-2, with a tentative D call TRBD1 (6 bases). CDR1 WSHSY and CDR2 SAAADI come from the germline V gene. The CDR3 loop spans 14 amino acids. V shed 4 bases and J shed 8 bases, with 17 bases lying between them. Written as DNA, the CDR3 is TGCGCCAGCAGTGGTAACAGGGAAAGGCACGGCTACACCTTC. The encoded protein is CASSGNRERHGYTF.

This chain joins TRBV28 and TRBJ2-3; D is undetermined. Germline V lookup: CDR1 MDHEN, CDR2 SYDVKM. The CDR3 covers 14 residues. V was shortened by 2 bases and J by 2 bases, with 8 bases between the two germline ends. CDR3 loop: CASSLMLVTDTQYF. CDR3 bases: TGTGCCAGCAGTTTAATGCTAGTCACAGATACGCAGTATTTT. Full variable domain (rest looked up from reference TRBV28 and TRBJ2-3): DVKVTQSSRYLVKRTGEKVFLECVQDMDHENMFWYRQDPGLGLRLIYFSYDVKMKEKGDIPEGYSVSREKKERFSLILESASTNQTSMYLCASSLMLVTDTQYFGPGTRLTVL.

The chain employs TRBV28 and TRBJ1-3, with TRBD1 identical over 9 bases. The CDR3 spans 15 residues. V lost 5 bases, J lost 3 bases, and 5 bases stayed unmatched. Per germline, CDR1 MDHEN and CDR2 SYDVKM. The CDR3 is CASSPPGQGGNTIYF. The CDR3 DNA follows: TGTGCCAGCAGTCCCCCGGGACAGGGTGGAAACACCATATATTTT.

V and J are TRBV7-9 and TRBJ1-2, with TRBD1 identical over 7 bases. The trim removed 8 bases at V and 4 bases at J, leaving 7 bases unmatched. The CDR3 has 13 amino acids. Germline CDR1 and CDR2: SEHNR and FQNEAQ (reference sequence). The CDR3 here is CASGQTGSYGYTF. In DNA, the CDR3 is TGTGCCAGCGGCCAGACAGGGTCCTATGGCTACACCTTC.

The V gene is TRBV2, the J gene TRBJ1-3; D not resolved. CDR3 length: 15 amino acids. The V end was cut by 5 bases, the J end by 2 bases, with 13 bases between. Germline V gives CDR1 SNHLY, CDR2 FYNNEI. As DNA, the CDR3 is TGTGCCAGCAGTAAGGAGGGCTCGACTGGAAACACCATATATTTT. Encoded protein: CASSKEGSTGNTIYF.

The chain combines TRBV28 with TRBJ1-6, with D maybe TRBD1 (6 bases). V lost 2 bases, J lost 10 bases, and 12 bases lay in between. The CDR3 runs 14 residues. Germline CDR1 is MDHEN and CDR2 is SYDVKM. The CDR3 nucleotides are TGTGCCAGCAGTTTAGGGGGGGCTCTCTCACCCCTCCACTTT. Translation gives CASSLGGALSPLHF.

This clone showed up just once. This chain links TRBV19 with TRBJ1-3, with 8 bases that match TRBD1. CDR1 and CDR2 (germline): LNHDA, SQIVND (reference sequence). The CDR3 contains 13 residues. CDR3 DNA sequence: TGTGTGGACAGGGTGGAGGCTGGAAACACCATATATTTT. This codes for CVDRVEAGNTIYF.

The chain uses TRBV5-1 and TRBJ2-7; tentatively, D is TRBD2 (6 bases). The germline V gene has CDR1 SGHRS and CDR2 YFSETQ. Trimming shortened V by 5 bases and J by 2 bases, and 17 bases separated the two germline ends. The CDR3 loop spans 15 amino acids. The chain's CDR3 is CASRLGLDNPYEQYF. The CDR3 bases are TGCGCCAGCAGACTGGGACTGGATAATCCCTACGAGCAGTACTTC.

The chain employs TRBV5-1 and TRBJ1-1; TRBD1 might be the D (6 bases). V gave up 3 bases and J gave up 1 base, with 10 bases separating them. Germline V gene sequence: CDR1 SGHRS, CDR2 YFSETQ. The CDR3 spans 14 residues. CDR3 nucleotides: TGCGCCAGCAGCTCCTGGACAGCGAACACTGAAGCTTTCTTT. Its translation is CASSSWTANTEAFF.

Of note for this clone: The same CDR3 arises from other DNA sequences in this sample as well. This CDR3 reads CASSLEGARETQYF. DNA of the CDR3: TGCGCCAGCAGCTTAGAGGGGGCGCGAGAGACCCAGTACTTC. The V call is TRBV5-1, the J call TRBJ2-5; 7 bases fit TRBD1. V lost 2 bases to trimming and J lost 4 bases; unmatched junction nucleotides: 5. Germline CDR1 is SGHRS and CDR2 is YFSETQ. The CDR3 extends over 14 amino acids.

The gene calls are TRBV28 and TRBJ1-3, with a tentative D call TRBD1 (6 bases). The V end lost 6 bases, the J end lost 0 bases, and 15 bases lay between the germline ends. This CDR3 spans 16 amino acids. Per germline, CDR1 MDHEN and CDR2 SYDVKM. The CDR3 loop reads CASSLVQGSSGNTIYF. Here the CDR3 DNA reads TGTGCCAGCAGCCTCGTCCAGGGGAGCTCTGGAAACACCATATATTTT.

This rearrangement joins TRBV2 to TRBJ1-6; TRBD1 agrees at 11 bases. The CDR3 has 18 amino acids. Germline trimming cut 5 bases from V and 7 bases from J; bases unmatched to any gene: 13. Germline CDR1 SNHLY, CDR2 FYNNEI. CDR3 sequence reads: CASSPGGTGGPPNSPLHF. The CDR3 nucleotides read TGTGCCAGCAGTCCGGGCGGGACAGGGGGGCCACCAAATTCACCCCTCCACTTT.

There are a few counts of this clone. The chain recombines TRBV2 with TRBJ1-4, with D unresolved. Germline assignment: CDR1 SNHLY and CDR2 FYNNEI. Trimming removed 7 bases from V and 4 bases from J, with 10 bases in between. The CDR3 extends over 13 amino acids. CDR3: CASKRAFNEKLFF. CDR3 in DNA: TGTGCCAGCAAGAGGGCCTTTAATGAAAAACTGTTTTTT.

This rearrangement joins TRBV21-1 to TRBJ1-6; TRBD1 is the table's D call, not checked against the DNA. TRBV21-1 represents a pseudogene. The CDR3 is 22 residues long. The CDR3 coding sequence is TGTGCCAGCAGCAAAGTTGTCCTCGTAGAAGAGGACAGGGTAAGTTTCGGGTCACCCCTCCACTTT. This encodes CASSKVVLVEEDRVSFGSPLHF.